The next 21 T cell receptor beta chains were all read from a single sample in a study of graft-versus-host responses after intestinal transplantation (dated by TCRdb to the early 2020s). The time point tag for this specimen amounts to: cells obtained before transplantation from donor or recipient. Mixed lymphocyte reactions plated around 200,000 CFSE-labeled pre-transplant responders with around 200,000 irradiated violet-dye-labeled stimulators and were cultured for 6 days. Library prep was done by the immunoSEQ multiplex PCR assay. Sourced from immuneACCESS, this table was stored by TCRdb with only in-frame sequences that have V and J called. A share of the clones is absent; for the studies checked, an unresolved V gene accounts for under half, and the remainder has no known explanation. The sample contains some 19,000 clones, around 38% of them found a single time. Roughly 1.7% of the sample is held by the ten biggest clonotypes.

The source material was alloreactive CD8+ T cells from a mixed lymphocyte reaction culture, sampled before intestinal transplant. The cell subset or site label, read with the paper, signifies: CFSE-low proliferating T cells sorted from roughly six-day pre-transplant mixed lymphocyte reaction (GvH or HvG direction). The origin of the receptors is a human patient who received an intestinal transplant.

This rearrangement joins TRBV5-1 to TRBJ2-3; no firm D call. Germline V gene sequence: CDR1 SGHRS, CDR2 YFSETQ. V gave up 4 bases and J gave up 0 bases, with 6 bases separating them. This CDR3 has 13 residues. CDR3 protein: CASSIDSTDTQYF. The CDR3, as DNA: TGCGCCAGCAGCATCGACAGCACAGATACGCAGTATTTT.

CDR3 in amino acids: CASSFYSKGRFGAEAFF. The CDR3 coding sequence is TGCGCCAGCAGCTTTTACAGCAAGGGGAGATTTGGCGCTGAAGCTTTCTTT. This chain connects TRBV5-1 to TRBJ1-1; the D gene is possibly TRBD1 (5 bases). From germline, CDR1 is SGHRS and CDR2 YFSETQ. The V end was cut by 2 bases, the J end by 6 bases, with 23 bases between. This CDR3 region has 17 residues.

This clone was detected a few times. The chain uses TRBV4-1 and TRBJ2-7; 9 bases are shared with TRBD1. The ends lost 4 bases at V and 4 bases at J; junction bases unmatched: 5. The CDR3 runs to 14 residues. CDR1 and CDR2 from the germline V gene are MGHRA and YSYEKL. Here the CDR3 DNA reads TGCGCCAGCAGCCCGGGACAGGGTGAGTACGAGCAGTACTTC. This sequence encodes CASSPGQGEYEQYF.

The V call is TRBV27, the J call TRBJ2-4, with TRBD2 matching over 10 bases. The CDR3 spans 20 residues. From germline, CDR1 is MNHEY and CDR2 SMNVEV (reference sequence). V lost 5 bases to trimming and J lost 3 bases; unmatched junction nucleotides: 19. The CDR3 bases are TGTGCCAGCAGTGCCCGCGTCGAAAGCGGGAGGGCCCGGGTCAAAAACATTCAGTACTTC. This translates into CASSARVESGRARVKNIQYF.

The chain recombines TRBV28 with TRBJ1-2; D call uncertain. The CDR3 length is 12 residues. V was shortened by 6 bases and J by 8 bases, with 13 bases between the two germline ends. The germline V gene encodes CDR1 MDHEN and CDR2 SYDVKM. CDR3 nucleotide sequence: TGTGCCAGCAGATCTTCTATAGGGGGCTACACCTTC. Encoded protein: CASRSSIGGYTF.

This clone has at least ten counts. The genes are TRBV7-2 and TRBJ2-5; 9 positions agree with TRBD1. The CDR3 sequence is 13 residues long. Unmatched junction bases numbered 3, after V lost 5 bases and J lost 5 bases. Germline assignment: CDR1 SGHTA and CDR2 FQGNSA. CDR3 loop: CASSQGQGETQYF. The CDR3 DNA reads as TGTGCCAGCAGCCAAGGACAGGGGGAGACCCAGTACTTC.

The chain has TRBV29-1 and TRBJ2-1; D may be TRBD2 (6 bases). V was clipped by 6 bases and J by 8 bases, with 23 bases between them. Looked up from germline, CDR1 is SQVTM and CDR2 is ANQGSEA. CDR3 size: 15 residues. CDR3 amino acids: CSVRQRLVSYDEQFF. The CDR3 nucleotides are TGCAGCGTACGCCAACGACTAGTTTCGTACGATGAGCAGTTCTTC.

In its sample, this clone is medium-sized. Here the CDR3 DNA reads TGCGCCAGCAGCCAGGACTACGCGTCCTACAATGAGCAGTTCTTC. Protein sequence: CASSQDYASYNEQFF. The J gene is TRBJ2-1, the V gene TRBV4-1; tentative D call: TRBD2 (6 bases). The CDR3 extends over 15 amino acids. V was trimmed by 3 bases and J by 1 base, leaving 10 bases between them. Germline assignment: CDR1 MGHRA and CDR2 YSYEKL.

V is TRBV14 and J is TRBJ1-2; the D gene is possibly TRBD1 (5 bases). Per germline, CDR1 SGHDN and CDR2 FVKESK. This CDR3 has 14 residues. V lost 0 bases, J lost 4 bases, and 9 bases lay in between. The CDR3 nucleotides read TGTGCCAGCAGCCAAGATGGGAGGGGCTATGGCTACACCTTC. It encodes CASSQDGRGYGYTF.

V usage is TRBV11-3 and J usage is TRBJ1-1; perhaps TRBD1 as D (6 bases). The CDR3 has 14 amino acids. Germline assignment: CDR1 SGHNT and CDR2 YENEEA. The germline V and J ends were trimmed by 1 base and 4 bases, with 10 bases remaining between them. The CDR3 here is CASSLVGGSTEAFF. The CDR3 DNA is TGTGCCAGCAGCTTAGTCGGGGGCAGCACTGAAGCTTTCTTT.

The V gene is TRBV7-9, the J gene TRBJ1-1; 7 nucleotides align to TRBD1. Germline-derived CDR1 and CDR2 are SEHNR and FQNEAQ (reference sequence). V gave up 5 bases and J gave up 4 bases; unmatched junction bases: 10. The CDR3 spans 15 residues. For the CDR3, the DNA is TGTGCCAGCAGCCCTCCGGAGGGGGCGTTCACTGAAGCTTTCTTT. Amino acid sequence: CASSPPEGAFTEAFF.

This clone was picked up a small number of times. The chain employs TRBV18 and TRBJ2-2, with D perhaps TRBD2 (6 bases). Germline assignment: CDR1 KGHSH and CDR2 LQKENI. The CDR3 totals 13 residues. The ends were cut back, 3 bases at V and 5 bases at J, with 7 bases in the middle. The CDR3 DNA reads as TGTGCCAGCTCACCGGCGGGAACCGGGGAGCTGTTTTTT. Protein: CASSPAGTGELFF.

This clone was counted only a few times. The chain recombines TRBV29-1 with TRBJ1-1, with D hard to call. The germline V and J ends were trimmed by 4 bases and 3 bases, with 12 bases remaining between them. Germline CDR1 and CDR2: SQVTM and ANQGSEA. This CDR3 has 13 amino acids. CDR3 loop: CSVGAPRDTEAFF. As DNA, the CDR3 is TGCAGCGTTGGGGCTCCGAGGGACACTGAAGCTTTCTTT.

The chain recombines TRBV11-2 with TRBJ1-2, with D possibly matching TRBD1 (5 bases). Trimming pared 0 bases from V and 2 bases from J, leaving 16 bases between. Per germline, CDR1 SGHAT and CDR2 FQNNGV. CDR3 length equals 17 residues. The CDR3 protein is CASSLEPLTDRNYGYTF. The CDR3 DNA reads as TGTGCCAGCAGCTTAGAACCACTGACAGATAGAAACTATGGCTACACCTTC.

With respect to this clone: Mismatch with germline at one junction end may stem from a read error. The rearrangement links TRBV28 to TRBJ2-7; 8 bases agree with TRBD2. Germline V gene data show CDR1 as MDHEN and CDR2 as SYDVKM. This CDR3 contains 12 residues. For the CDR3, the DNA is TGTGCCAGCAGTCTCCTCTTAGCGGGATTGAACTTC. This encodes CASSLLLAGLNF.

The chain recombines TRBV19 with TRBJ2-7, with 7 positions matching TRBD1. CDR1 LNHDA and CDR2 SQIVND come from the germline V gene (reference sequence). V was pared by 6 bases and J by 0 bases, with 8 bases of the junction left unmatched. The CDR3 sequence is 15 residues long. CDR3 in amino acids: CASRPGQMNSYEQYF. The CDR3 nucleotides read TGTGCCAGTAGGCCGGGACAGATGAACTCCTACGAGCAGTACTTC.

This clone was observed a few times. The CDR3 here is CASITGADYEQYF. In nucleotides, the CDR3 is TGTGCCAGCATAACAGGGGCGGACTACGAGCAGTACTTC. The chain uses TRBV6-1 and TRBJ2-7, with 7 bases identical to TRBD1. The CDR3 spans 13 residues. Germline CDR1 is MNHNS and CDR2 is SASEGT. The junction had 6 bases not matched to a gene; V was cut back by 7 bases and J by 3 bases.

The V gene is TRBV2, the J gene TRBJ2-3; 10 nucleotides agree with TRBD2. The CDR3 sequence is 15 residues long. V was clipped by 8 bases and J by 4 bases; unmatched bases: 9. Germline V gene lookup returns CDR1 SNHLY and CDR2 FYNNEI. This CDR3 reads CASVRLAGVSDTQYF. The CDR3 DNA reads TGTGCCAGCGTGAGGCTAGCGGGAGTTTCAGATACGCAGTATTTT.

Turning to this clone: One junction end does not reproduce the germline sequence, and a read error may be involved. The chain is built from TRBV7-7 and TRBJ2-3, with 15 bases aligning to TRBD2. This CDR3 spans 16 amino acids. CDR1 SSHAT and CDR2 FNYEAQ come from the germline V gene (reference sequence). The CDR3 coding sequence is TGTGCTAGCAGCCCGGGACTAGCGGGAGGAAGAGATACGCAGTATTTT. Encoded protein: CASSPGLAGGRDTQYF. Full variable domain (remainder filled in from reference TRBV7-7 and TRBJ2-3): GAGVSQSPRYKVTKRGQDVTLRCDPISSHATLYWYQQALGQGPEFLTYFNYEAQPDKSGLPSDRFSAERPEGSISTLTIQRTEQRDSAMYRCASSPGLAGGRDTQYFGPGTRLTVL.

This clone counts as medium-sized (0.01 to 0.1%). V usage is TRBV2 and J usage is TRBJ1-5; maybe TRBD1 (5 bases). This CDR3 comprises 15 residues. Trimming took off 5 bases at V and 2 bases at J, with 13 bases between the two ends. CDR1 and CDR2 (germline): SNHLY, FYNNEI. The CDR3 loop is CASSFEVGGNQPQHF. The CDR3 nucleotides read TGTGCCAGCAGTTTTGAGGTGGGGGGCAATCAGCCCCAGCATTTT.

This clone was seen a handful of times. The chain joins TRBV6-6 to TRBJ2-2; D is perhaps TRBD2 (6 bases). Deletions cut 4 bases from V and 4 bases from J, with 10 bases between. Germline V gene sequence: CDR1 MNHNY, CDR2 SVGAGI (reference sequence). This CDR3 comprises 14 residues. The CDR3 loop is CASSWGLLTGELFF. CDR3 sequence (DNA): TGTGCCAGCAGTTGGGGACTCCTCACCGGGGAGCTGTTTTTT.